This TCR beta chain appears in the sequencing data of a study of cytomegalovirus exposure and HLA in healthy donors. Overall study findings and caveats: The number of N-insertions in an Asian-associated ancestry cluster was reportedly below the 666-donor mean in a later analysis. Information on immune exposure was restricted to one variable (CMV serostatus).

This clone appeared a few times. Its antigen is unknown. The PCR used 60 Vbeta and 13 Jbeta primers. The protocol was immunoSEQ multiplex PCR, while the TCRdb copy is restricted to in-frame clones and leaves out a portion. The sample shows 90,000 to 100,000 clones, around three fifths of them seen only once. CDR1 is MNHNY, CDR2 SVGAGI, per germline (reference sequence). This CDR3 has 16 amino acids. Trimming removed 3 bases from V and 1 base from J, with 13 bases in between. The donors were healthy bone marrow donors. At the time of sampling, donors were nominally healthy, though unrecorded immune exposures were likely.

The receptor was isolated from a man aged 30 to 45 in good health and CMV-seronegative. This rearrangement joins TRBV6-6 to TRBJ1-5; D possibly corresponds to TRBD1 (5 bases). Sequenced material: PBMCs. The CDR3 nucleotides read TGTGCCAGCAGTTATACTCCGACAGCCAGCAATCAGCCCCAGCATTTT. Translated: CASSYTPTASNQPQHF.